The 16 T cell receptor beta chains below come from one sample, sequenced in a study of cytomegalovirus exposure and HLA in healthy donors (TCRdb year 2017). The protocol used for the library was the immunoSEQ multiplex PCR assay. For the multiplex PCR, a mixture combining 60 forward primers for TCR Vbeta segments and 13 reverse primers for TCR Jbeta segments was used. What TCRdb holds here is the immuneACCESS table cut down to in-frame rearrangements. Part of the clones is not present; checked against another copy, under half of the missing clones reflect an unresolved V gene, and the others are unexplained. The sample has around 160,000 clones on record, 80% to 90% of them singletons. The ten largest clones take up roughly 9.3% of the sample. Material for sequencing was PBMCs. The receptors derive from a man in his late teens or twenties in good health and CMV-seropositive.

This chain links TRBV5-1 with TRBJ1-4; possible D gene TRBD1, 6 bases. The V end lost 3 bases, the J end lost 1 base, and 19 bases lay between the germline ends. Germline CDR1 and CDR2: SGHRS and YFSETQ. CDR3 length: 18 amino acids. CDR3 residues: CASSYWGQGTGTNEKLFF. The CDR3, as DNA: TGCGCCAGCAGCTATTGGGGGCAGGGTACGGGAACTAATGAAAAACTGTTTTTT.

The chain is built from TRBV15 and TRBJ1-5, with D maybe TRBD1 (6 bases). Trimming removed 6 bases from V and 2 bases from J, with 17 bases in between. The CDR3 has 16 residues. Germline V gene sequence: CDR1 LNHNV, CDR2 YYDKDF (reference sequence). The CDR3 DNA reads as TGTGCCACCAGGGACAGAGGCTTTCGGGGCAATCAGCCCCAGCATTTT. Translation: CATRDRGFRGNQPQHF.

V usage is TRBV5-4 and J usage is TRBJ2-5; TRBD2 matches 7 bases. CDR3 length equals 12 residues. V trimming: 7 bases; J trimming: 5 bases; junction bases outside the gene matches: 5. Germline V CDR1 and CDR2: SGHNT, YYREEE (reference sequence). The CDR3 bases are TGTGCCAGCGGTGTGGGGGGGGAGACCCAGTACTTC. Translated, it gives CASGVGGETQYF.

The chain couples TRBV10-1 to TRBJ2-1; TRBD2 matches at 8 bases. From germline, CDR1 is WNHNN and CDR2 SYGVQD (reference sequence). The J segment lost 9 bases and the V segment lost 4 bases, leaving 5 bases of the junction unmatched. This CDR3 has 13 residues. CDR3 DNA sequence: TGCGCCAGCAGTGTCGGGGGGGCCGCTGAGCAGTTCTTC. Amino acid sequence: CASSVGGAAEQFF.

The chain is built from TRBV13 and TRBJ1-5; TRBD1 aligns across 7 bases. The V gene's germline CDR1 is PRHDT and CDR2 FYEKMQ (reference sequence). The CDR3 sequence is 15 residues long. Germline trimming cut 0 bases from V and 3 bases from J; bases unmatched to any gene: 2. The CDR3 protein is CASSLGTGANQPQHF. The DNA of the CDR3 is TGTGCCAGCAGCTTAGGTACAGGGGCCAATCAGCCCCAGCATTTT.

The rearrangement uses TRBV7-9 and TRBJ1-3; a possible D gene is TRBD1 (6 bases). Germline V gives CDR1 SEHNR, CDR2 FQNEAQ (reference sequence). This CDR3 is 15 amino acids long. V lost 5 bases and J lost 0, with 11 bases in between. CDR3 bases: TGTGCCAGCAGCCCCACAGGGTTCTCTGGAAACACCATATATTTT. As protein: CASSPTGFSGNTIYF.

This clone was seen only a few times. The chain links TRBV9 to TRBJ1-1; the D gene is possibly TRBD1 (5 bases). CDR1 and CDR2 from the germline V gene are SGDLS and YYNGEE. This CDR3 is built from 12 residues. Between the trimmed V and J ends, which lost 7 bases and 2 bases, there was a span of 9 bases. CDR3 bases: TGTGCCAGCGGAAGGGGCAACACTGAAGCTTTCTTT. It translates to CASGRGNTEAFF.

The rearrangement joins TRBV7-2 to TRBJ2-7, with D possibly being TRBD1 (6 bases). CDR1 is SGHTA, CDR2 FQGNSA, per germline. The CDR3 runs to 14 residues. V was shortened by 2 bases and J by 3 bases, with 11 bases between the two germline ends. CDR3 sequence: CASSLSAQGYEQYF. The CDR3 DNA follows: TGTGCCAGCAGCTTATCTGCACAGGGCTACGAGCAGTACTTC.

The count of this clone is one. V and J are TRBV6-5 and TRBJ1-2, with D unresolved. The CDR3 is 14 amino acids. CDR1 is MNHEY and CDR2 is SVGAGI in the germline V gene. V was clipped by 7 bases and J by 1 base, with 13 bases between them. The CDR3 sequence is CASTRREFNYGYTF. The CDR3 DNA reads TGTGCCAGCACCCGGAGGGAGTTTAACTATGGCTACACCTTC.

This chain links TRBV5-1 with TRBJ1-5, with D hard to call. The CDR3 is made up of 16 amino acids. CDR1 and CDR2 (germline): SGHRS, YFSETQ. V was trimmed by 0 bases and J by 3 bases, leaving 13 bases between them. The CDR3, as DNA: TGCGCCAGCAGCTTGGATCCTGCCGGTGACAATCAGCCCCAGCATTTT. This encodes CASSLDPAGDNQPQHF.

The CDR3 is CASSPLAGGYNEQFF. Here the CDR3 DNA reads TGCGCCAGCAGCCCTCTAGCGGGGGGGTACAATGAGCAGTTCTTC. J is TRBJ2-1 and V is TRBV5-1; 12 nucleotides agree with TRBD2. Germline V gene sequence: CDR1 SGHRS, CDR2 YFSETQ. CDR3 length equals 15 residues. J gave up 4 bases and V 4 bases, and 3 bases lay outside the gene matches.

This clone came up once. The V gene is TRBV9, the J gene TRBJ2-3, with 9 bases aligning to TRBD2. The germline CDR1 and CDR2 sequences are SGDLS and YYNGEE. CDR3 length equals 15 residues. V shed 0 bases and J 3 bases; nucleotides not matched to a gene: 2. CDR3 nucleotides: TGTGCCAGCAGCGTAGTTGGACTAGCGACAGATACGCAGTATTTT. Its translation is CASSVVGLATDTQYF.

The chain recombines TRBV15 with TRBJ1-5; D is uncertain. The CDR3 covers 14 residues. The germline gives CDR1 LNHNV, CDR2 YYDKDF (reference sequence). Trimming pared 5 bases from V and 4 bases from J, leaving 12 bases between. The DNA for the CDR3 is TGTGCCACCAGCCCCGGGTTTGGAAATCAGCCCCAGCATTTT. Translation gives CATSPGFGNQPQHF.

CDR3: CASSLPQTVPSEQYF. CDR3 nucleotide sequence: TGTGCCAGCAGCTTACCCCAGACAGTTCCTAGTGAGCAGTACTTC. The genes are TRBV5-5 and TRBJ2-7, with D tentatively TRBD1 (5 bases). Trimming took off 2 bases at V and 7 bases at J, with 19 bases between the two ends. The germline CDR1 and CDR2 sequences are SGHKS and YYEKEE (reference sequence). The CDR3 has 15 residues.

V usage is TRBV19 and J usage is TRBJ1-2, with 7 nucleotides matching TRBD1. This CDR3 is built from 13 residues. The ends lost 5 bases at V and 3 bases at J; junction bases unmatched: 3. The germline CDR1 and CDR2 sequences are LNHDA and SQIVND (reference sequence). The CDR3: CASSRTGDYGYTF. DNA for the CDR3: TGTGCCAGTAGTCGTACAGGGGACTATGGCTACACCTTC.

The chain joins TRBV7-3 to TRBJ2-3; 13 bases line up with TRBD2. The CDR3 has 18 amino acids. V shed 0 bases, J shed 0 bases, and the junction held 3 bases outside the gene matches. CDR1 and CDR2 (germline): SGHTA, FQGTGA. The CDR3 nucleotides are TGTGCCAGCAGCTTAACCGGGACTAGCGGGGCTAGCACAGATACGCAGTATTTT. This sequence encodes CASSLTGTSGASTDTQYF.